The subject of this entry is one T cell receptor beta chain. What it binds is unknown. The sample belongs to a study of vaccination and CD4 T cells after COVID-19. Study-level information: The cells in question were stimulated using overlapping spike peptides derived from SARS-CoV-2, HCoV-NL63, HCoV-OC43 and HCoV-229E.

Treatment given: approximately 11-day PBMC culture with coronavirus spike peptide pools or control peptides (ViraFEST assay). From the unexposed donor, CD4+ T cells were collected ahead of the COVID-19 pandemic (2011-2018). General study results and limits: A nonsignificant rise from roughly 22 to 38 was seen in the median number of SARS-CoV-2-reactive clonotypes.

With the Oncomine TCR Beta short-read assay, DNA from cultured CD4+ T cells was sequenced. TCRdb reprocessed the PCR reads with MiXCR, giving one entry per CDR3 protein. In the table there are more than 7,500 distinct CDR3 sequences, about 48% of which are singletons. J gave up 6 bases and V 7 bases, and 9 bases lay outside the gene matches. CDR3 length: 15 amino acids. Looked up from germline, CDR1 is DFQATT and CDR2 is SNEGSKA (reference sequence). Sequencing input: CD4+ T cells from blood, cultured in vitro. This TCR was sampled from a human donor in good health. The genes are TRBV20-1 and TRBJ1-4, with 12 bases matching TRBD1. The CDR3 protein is CSGRGQGALDEKLFF. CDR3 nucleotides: TGCAGTGGAAGGGGACAGGGGGCGCTCGATGAAAAACTGTTTTTT.